A single sample is the source of the 9 T cell receptor beta chains below, sequenced in a study of shared clonotypes between healthy human individuals. Only in-frame clones appear in the TCRdb table, and some are missing; sequencing was by immunoSEQ multiplex PCR. The sample has about 2,500,000 clones, around nine tenths seen once. The sequenced sample consisted of naive CD4+ T cells sorted from blood. Subset denoted: CD45RA+ positively selected. The receptors derive from a man aged 18-30 years in good health.

This chain links TRBV19 with TRBJ2-5; D could derive from TRBD1 or TRBD2 (5 bases each). Germline V lookup: CDR1 LNHDA, CDR2 SQIVND (reference sequence). Trimming cost V 6 bases and J 5 bases, with 13 bases left between them. The CDR3 covers 13 residues. DNA for the CDR3: TGTGCCAGTAGCCAAAGCCGGGGCGAGACCCAGTACTTC. Amino acids: CASSQSRGETQYF.

The CDR3 DNA sequence: TGTGCCAGCTCACCAGGGGGACAGGGGGCTCACTCACCCCTCCACTTT. This encodes CASSPGGQGAHSPLHF. The chain joins TRBV18 to TRBJ1-6; 12 bases map to TRBD1. The CDR3 spans 16 residues. Per germline, CDR1 KGHSH and CDR2 LQKENI. Trimming removed 2 bases from V and 10 bases from J; junction bases left unmatched: 6.

Comments on this clone: Additional DNA sequences in this sample encode the identical CDR3. V is TRBV30 and J is TRBJ2-3, with D perhaps matching TRBD2 (5 bases). Germline CDR1 and CDR2: GTSNPN and SVGIG (reference sequence). Trimming stripped 2 bases from V and 1 base from J, with 10 bases between. The CDR3 runs 14 residues. The CDR3 reads CAWSRGSRTDTQYF. For the CDR3, the DNA is TGTGCCTGGAGTCGAGGGTCTCGCACAGATACGCAGTATTTT.

The rearrangement links TRBV6-1 to TRBJ1-1; D not certain. Germline lookup yields CDR1 MNHNS and CDR2 SASEGT. Trimming removed 4 bases from V and 1 base from J, with 10 bases in between. The length of the CDR3 is 14 residues. In nucleotides, the CDR3 is TGTGCCAGCAGTGTACTTTGGCAGAACACTGAAGCTTTCTTT. It translates to CASSVLWQNTEAFF.

This chain uses TRBV18 with TRBJ1-6, with 8 bases fitting TRBD1. This CDR3 comprises 13 residues. CDR1 is KGHSH and CDR2 is LQKENI in the germline V gene. V lost 3 bases, J lost 9 bases, and 1 base stayed unmatched. The CDR3 region is CASSPDRVSPLHF. The CDR3 DNA sequence: TGTGCCAGCTCACCGGACAGGGTTTCACCCCTCCACTTT.

The rearrangement joins TRBV4-1 to TRBJ2-7; maybe TRBD2 (7 bases). From germline, CDR1 is MGHRA and CDR2 YSYEKL. The CDR3 runs to 15 residues. V lost 3 bases and J lost 9, with 21 bases in between. The CDR3 nucleotides read TGCGCCAGCAGCCAGGGGGGGGCCCTACGGGAAGGGCAGTACTTC. It translates to CASSQGGALREGQYF.

The chain carries TRBV29-1 and TRBJ1-2; TRBD1 is a possible D gene (6 bases). Looked up from germline, CDR1 is SQVTM and CDR2 is ANQGSEA. Trimming pared 4 bases from V and 2 bases from J, leaving 17 bases between. This CDR3 spans 15 amino acids. CDR3 bases: TGCAGCGTTGGGGGGCGTTGGGGAGTGAACTATGGCTACACCTTC. Translated: CSVGGRWGVNYGYTF.

This rearrangement joins TRBV29-1 to TRBJ2-7, with 7 bases lining up with TRBD1. With V trimmed by 2 bases and J by 5 bases, 6 bases remained unmatched. The V gene's germline CDR1 is SQVTM and CDR2 ANQGSEA. CDR3 length equals 13 residues. CDR3 amino acids: CSVESDRDNEQYF. The DNA for the CDR3 is TGCAGCGTTGAAAGCGACAGGGATAACGAGCAGTACTTC.

CDR3 in DNA: TGTGCCAGCAGTTCACCGCGACAGGGACCTGAGTTGAACACTGAAGCTTTCTTT. It is translated as CASSSPRQGPELNTEAFF. The chain links TRBV2 to TRBJ1-1, with TRBD1 matching over 7 bases. The ends lost 5 bases at V and 0 bases at J; junction bases unmatched: 15. The CDR3 has 18 amino acids. Germline V gives CDR1 SNHLY, CDR2 FYNNEI.